The clone carrying this TCR beta chain was detected only a few times. What it recognizes is unknown. V shed 3 bases and J 7 bases; nucleotides not matched to a gene: 14. CDR3 length equals 15 residues. Germline CDR1 reads SQVTM; CDR2 reads ANQGSEA. Sequencing used cDNA as its template, made by extracting RNA and reverse transcribing it. Clones were sequenced by immunoSEQ multiplex PCR, and TCRdb holds only the in-frame ones, with some missing. The table has approximately 65,000 clones, 46% seen once. Stated treatment: oral pan-JAK inhibitor, 5-10 mg twice daily. The data belong to a study of CD8+ T cells in alopecia areata. About the study: Scoring of severity for treated patients was based on percentage of affected scalp area.

General study results and limits: The study found that many expanded lesional clones persisted in scalp and blood during tofacitinib.

This sample comprised CD8+ T cells sorted from blood, obtained between weeks 36 and 40, from a patient treated with tofacitinib. The V gene is TRBV29-1, the J gene TRBJ2-7, with 8 bases matching TRBD1. This clonotype was sampled from a human donor with alopecia areata. In DNA, the CDR3 is TGCAGCGTTGACCTGCAGGGGGCTTCGTATCGGGAGCAGTACTTC. This translates into CSVDLQGASYREQYF.